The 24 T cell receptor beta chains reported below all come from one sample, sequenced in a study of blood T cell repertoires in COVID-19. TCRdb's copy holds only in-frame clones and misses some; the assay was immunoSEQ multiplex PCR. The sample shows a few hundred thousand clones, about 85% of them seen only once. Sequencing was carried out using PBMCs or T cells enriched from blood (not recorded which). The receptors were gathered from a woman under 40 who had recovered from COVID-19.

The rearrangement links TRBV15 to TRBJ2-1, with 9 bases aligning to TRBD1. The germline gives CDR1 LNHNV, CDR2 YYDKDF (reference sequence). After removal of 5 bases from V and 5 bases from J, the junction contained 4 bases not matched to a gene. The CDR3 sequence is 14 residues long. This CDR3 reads CATSPWTGDNEQFF. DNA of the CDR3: TGTGCCACCAGCCCCTGGACAGGGGACAATGAGCAGTTCTTC.

The CDR3, as DNA: TGTGCCAGCAGCTTGATCAGGGTTGACTATGGCTACACCTTC. This codes for CASSLIRVDYGYTF. This chain connects TRBV7-9 to TRBJ1-2; a possible D gene is TRBD1 (5 bases). V lost 3 bases and J lost 3, with 11 bases in between. The CDR3 spans 14 residues. Germline CDR1 reads SEHNR; CDR2 reads FQNEAQ (reference sequence).

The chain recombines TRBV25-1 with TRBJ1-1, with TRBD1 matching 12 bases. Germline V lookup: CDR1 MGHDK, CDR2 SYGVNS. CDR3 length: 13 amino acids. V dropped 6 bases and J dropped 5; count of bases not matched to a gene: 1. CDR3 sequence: CASRGQGATEAFF. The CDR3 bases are TGTGCCAGCAGGGGACAGGGGGCGACTGAAGCTTTCTTT.

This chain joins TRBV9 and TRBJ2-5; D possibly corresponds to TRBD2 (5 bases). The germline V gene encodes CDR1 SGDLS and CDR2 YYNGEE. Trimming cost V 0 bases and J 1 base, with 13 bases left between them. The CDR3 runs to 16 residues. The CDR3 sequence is CASSVGGLAGQETQYF. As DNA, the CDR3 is TGTGCCAGCAGCGTAGGGGGTCTAGCCGGCCAAGAGACCCAGTACTTC. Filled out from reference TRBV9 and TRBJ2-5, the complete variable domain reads DSGVTQTPKHLITATGQRVTLRCSPRSGDLSVYWYQQSLDQGLQFLIQYYNGEERAKGNILERFSAQQFPDLHSELNLSSLELGDSALYFCASSVGGLAGQETQYFGPGTRLLVL.

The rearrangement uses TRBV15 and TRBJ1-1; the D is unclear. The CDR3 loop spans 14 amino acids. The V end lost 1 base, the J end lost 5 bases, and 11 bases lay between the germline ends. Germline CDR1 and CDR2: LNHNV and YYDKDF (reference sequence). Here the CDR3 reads CATSRVRGGTEAFF. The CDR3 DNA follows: TGTGCCACCAGCAGAGTTCGGGGTGGGACTGAAGCTTTCTTT.

CDR3 nucleotide sequence: TGTGCCAGCGGGTGGGCGCAAAATAATGAAAAACTGTTTTTT. Translation: CASGWAQNNEKLFF. The chain joins TRBV7-8 to TRBJ1-4; D remains ambiguous. Per germline, CDR1 SGHVS and CDR2 FQNEAQ. The V and J ends lost 8 bases and 4 bases respectively, with 14 bases between them. This CDR3 is 14 amino acids long.

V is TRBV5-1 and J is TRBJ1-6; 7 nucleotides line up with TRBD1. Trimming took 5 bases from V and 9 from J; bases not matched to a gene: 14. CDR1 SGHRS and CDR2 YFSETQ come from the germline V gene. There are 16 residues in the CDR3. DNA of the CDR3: TGCGCCAGCAGGAGAACCGGGACAGACTTTTTTTCACCCCTCCACTTT. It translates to CASRRTGTDFFSPLHF.

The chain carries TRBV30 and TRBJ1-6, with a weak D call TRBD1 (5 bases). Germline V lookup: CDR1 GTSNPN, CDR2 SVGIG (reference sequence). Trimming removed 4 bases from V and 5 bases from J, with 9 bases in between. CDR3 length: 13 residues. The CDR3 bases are TGTGCCTGGAATCCAGGGAATAATTCACCCCTCCACTTT. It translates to CAWNPGNNSPLHF.

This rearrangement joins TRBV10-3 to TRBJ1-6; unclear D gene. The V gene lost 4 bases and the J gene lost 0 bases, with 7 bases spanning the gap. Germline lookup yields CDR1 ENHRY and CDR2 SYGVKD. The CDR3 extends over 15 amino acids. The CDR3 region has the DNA TGTGCCATCAGTGGAGGCGGCTCCTATAATTCACCCCTCCACTTT. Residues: CAISGGGSYNSPLHF.

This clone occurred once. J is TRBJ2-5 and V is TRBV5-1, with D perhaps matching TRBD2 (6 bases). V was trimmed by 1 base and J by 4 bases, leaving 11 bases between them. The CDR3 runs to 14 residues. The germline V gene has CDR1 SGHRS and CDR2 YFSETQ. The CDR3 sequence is CASSLRRGGETQYF. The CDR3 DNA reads TGCGCCAGCAGCTTGCGGAGGGGTGGAGAGACCCAGTACTTC.

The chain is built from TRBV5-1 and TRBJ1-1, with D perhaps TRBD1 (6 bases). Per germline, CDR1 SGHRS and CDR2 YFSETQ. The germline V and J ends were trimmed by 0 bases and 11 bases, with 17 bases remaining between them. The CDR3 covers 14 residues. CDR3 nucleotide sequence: TGCGCCAGCAGCTTGGGCCGGGACATGGGAACGGCTTTCTTT. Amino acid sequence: CASSLGRDMGTAFF.

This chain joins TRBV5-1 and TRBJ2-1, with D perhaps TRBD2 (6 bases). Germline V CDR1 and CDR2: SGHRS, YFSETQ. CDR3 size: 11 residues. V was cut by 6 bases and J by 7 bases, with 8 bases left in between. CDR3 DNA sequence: TGCGCCAGCACCGCGGGGAATGAGCAGTTCTTC. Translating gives CASTAGNEQFF.

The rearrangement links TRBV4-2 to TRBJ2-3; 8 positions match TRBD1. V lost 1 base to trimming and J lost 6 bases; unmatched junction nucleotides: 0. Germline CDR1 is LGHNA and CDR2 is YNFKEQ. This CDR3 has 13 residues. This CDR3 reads CASSQGQGDTQYF. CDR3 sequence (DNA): TGTGCCAGCAGCCAAGGACAGGGGGATACGCAGTATTTT.

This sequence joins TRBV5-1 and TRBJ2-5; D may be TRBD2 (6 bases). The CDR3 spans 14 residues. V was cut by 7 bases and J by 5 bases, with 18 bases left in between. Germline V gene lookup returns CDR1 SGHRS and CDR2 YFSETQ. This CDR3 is CASAPRGAVETQYF. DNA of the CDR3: TGCGCCAGCGCCCCCCGCGGGGCAGTTGAGACCCAGTACTTC. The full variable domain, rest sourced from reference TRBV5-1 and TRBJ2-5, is KAGVTQTPRYLIKTRGQQVTLSCSPISGHRSVSWYQQTPGQGLQFLFEYFSETQRNKGNFPGRFSGRQFSNSRSEMNVSTLELGDSALYLCASAPRGAVETQYFGPGTRLLVL.

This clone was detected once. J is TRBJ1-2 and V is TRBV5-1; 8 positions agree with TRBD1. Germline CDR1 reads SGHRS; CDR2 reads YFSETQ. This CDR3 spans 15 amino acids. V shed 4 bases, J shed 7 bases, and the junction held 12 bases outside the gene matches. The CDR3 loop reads CASSGGTGGPLGYTF. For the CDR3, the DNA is TGCGCCAGCAGCGGTGGGACAGGTGGCCCACTTGGCTACACCTTC.

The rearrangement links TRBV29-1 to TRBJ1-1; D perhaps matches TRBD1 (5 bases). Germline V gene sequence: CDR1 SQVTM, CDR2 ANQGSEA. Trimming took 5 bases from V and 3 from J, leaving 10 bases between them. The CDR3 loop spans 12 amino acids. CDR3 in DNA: TGCAGCGTTCGACAGACTGACACTGAAGCTTTCTTT. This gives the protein CSVRQTDTEAFF. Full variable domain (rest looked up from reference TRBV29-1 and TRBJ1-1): SAVISQKPSRDICQRGTSLTIQCQVDSQVTMMFWYRQQPGQSLTLIATANQGSEATYESGFVIDKFPISRPNLTFSTLTVSNMSPEDSSIYLCSVRQTDTEAFFGQGTRLTVV.

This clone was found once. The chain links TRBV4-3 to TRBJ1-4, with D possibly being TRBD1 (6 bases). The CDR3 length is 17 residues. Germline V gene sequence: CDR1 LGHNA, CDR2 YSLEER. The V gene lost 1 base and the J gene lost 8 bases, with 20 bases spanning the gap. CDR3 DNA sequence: TGCGCCAGCAGCCAAGTAGTGATGGGGGGGGCGGGCGAAAAACTGTTTTTT. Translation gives CASSQVVMGGAGEKLFF.

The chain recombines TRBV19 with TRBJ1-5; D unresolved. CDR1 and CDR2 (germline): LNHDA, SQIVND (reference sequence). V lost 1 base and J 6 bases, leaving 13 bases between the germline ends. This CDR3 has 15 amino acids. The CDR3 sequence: CASSIGTRSPQPQHF. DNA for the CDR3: TGTGCCAGTAGTATAGGCACCCGAAGCCCTCAGCCCCAGCATTTT.

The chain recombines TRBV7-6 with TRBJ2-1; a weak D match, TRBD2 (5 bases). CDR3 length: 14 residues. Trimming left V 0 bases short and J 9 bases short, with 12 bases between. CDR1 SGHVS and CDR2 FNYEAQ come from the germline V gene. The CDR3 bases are TGTGCCAGCAGCTTAGCTTCGGGGAACTCTGAGCAGTTCTTC. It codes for CASSLASGNSEQFF. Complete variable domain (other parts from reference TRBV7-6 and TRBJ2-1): GAGVSQSPRYKVTKRGQDVALRCDPISGHVSLYWYRQALGQGPEFLTYFNYEAQQDKSGLPNDRFSAERPEGSISTLTIQRTEQRDSAMYRCASSLASGNSEQFFGPGTRLTVL.

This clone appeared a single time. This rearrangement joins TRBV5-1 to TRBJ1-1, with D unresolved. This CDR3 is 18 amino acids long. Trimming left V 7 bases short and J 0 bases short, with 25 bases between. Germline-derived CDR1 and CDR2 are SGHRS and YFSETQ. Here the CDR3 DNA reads TGCGCCAGCGCACTTACCAAAGGCGACATCTCGGTGAACACTGAAGCTTTCTTT. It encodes CASALTKGDISVNTEAFF. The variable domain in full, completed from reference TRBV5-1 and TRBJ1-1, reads KAGVTQTPRYLIKTRGQQVTLSCSPISGHRSVSWYQQTPGQGLQFLFEYFSETQRNKGNFPGRFSGRQFSNSRSEMNVSTLELGDSALYLCASALTKGDISVNTEAFFGQGTRLTVV.

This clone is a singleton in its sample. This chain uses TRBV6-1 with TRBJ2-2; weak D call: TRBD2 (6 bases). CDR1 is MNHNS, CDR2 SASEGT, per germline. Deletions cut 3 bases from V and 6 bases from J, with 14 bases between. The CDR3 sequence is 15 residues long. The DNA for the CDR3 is TGTGCCAGCAGTGAGCCGGGACTCGGGGCCGGGGAGCTGTTTTTT. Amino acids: CASSEPGLGAGELFF.

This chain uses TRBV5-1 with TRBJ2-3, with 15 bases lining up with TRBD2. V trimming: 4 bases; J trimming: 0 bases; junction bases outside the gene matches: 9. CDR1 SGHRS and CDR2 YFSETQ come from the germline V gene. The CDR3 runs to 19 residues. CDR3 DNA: TGCGCCAGCAGCCCGGGACTAGCGGGGGGCACTGCTAGCACAGATACGCAGTATTTT. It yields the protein CASSPGLAGGTASTDTQYF.

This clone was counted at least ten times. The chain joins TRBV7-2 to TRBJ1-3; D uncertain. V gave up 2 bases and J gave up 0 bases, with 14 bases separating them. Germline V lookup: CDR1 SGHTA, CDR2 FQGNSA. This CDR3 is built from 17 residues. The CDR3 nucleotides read TGTGCCAGCAGCTTACAAAGCGGTGGTTCCTCTGGAAACACCATATATTTT. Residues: CASSLQSGGSSGNTIYF.

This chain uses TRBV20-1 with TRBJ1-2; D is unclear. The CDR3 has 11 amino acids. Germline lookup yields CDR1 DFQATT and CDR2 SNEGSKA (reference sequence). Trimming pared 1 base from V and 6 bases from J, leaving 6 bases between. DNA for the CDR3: TGCAGTGCTAGAGGTGCGGATGGCTACACCTTC. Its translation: CSARGADGYTF.